This paragraph covers one TCR beta chain sequence. Its antigen is unknown. Here immunoSEQ multiplex PCR was the method, and the copy in TCRdb shows in-frame clones only, minus some. The sample carries about 980,000 clones, approximately 76% recorded once. V dropped 3 bases and J dropped 7 bases, with 15 bases sitting between them. Germline CDR1 and CDR2: MNHEY and SVGAGI. CDR3 length: 15 amino acids. The record originates from a study of shared clonotypes between healthy human individuals. Broader study findings: A reduction in generation probabilities was seen for non-shared clonotypes relative to those shared by all four donors. As a rule, naive subsets had a larger estimated richness than memory subsets.

This TCR came from a man in his late teens or twenties in good health. The rearrangement uses TRBV6-5 and TRBJ1-4, with a possible D match to TRBD1 (6 bases). The source material was memory CD4+ T cells sorted from blood. Noted subset: CD45RA-negative fraction. In DNA form, the CDR3 reads TGTGCCAGCAGTTATGGCAGGGGTTTGACTGAAAAACTGTTTTTT. Its translation is CASSYGRGLTEKLFF.